Listed below are T cell receptor beta chains from one sample, sequenced in a study of T cells after yellow fever vaccination. TCRdb ran MiXCR on the 5' RACE reads and lists one entry per CDR3 protein. The data show approximately 250,000 distinct CDR3 sequences, with approximately 6.8% seen just once and roughly 1% held by the top ten. The starting material was CD4+ T cells sorted from PBMCs, obtained on the day of the yellow fever booster vaccination. These receptors came from a man aged 25-40 years who received the YFV17D yellow fever vaccine. The CDR3 runs from the conserved cysteine through the conserved F or W. The D gene is left open where the match is weak. Clone size appears in some rows only: once, few, many, or a class for an expanded clone.

j_gene: TRBJ2-6
d_gene: NA
v_gene: TRBV23-1
abundance: NA
CDR3nt: TGCGCCAGCAGTCAATTTGACAGAATCTCTGGGGCCAACGTCCTGACTTTC
CDR3aa: CASSQFDRISGANVLTF

j_gene: TRBJ1-5
d_gene: NA
v_gene: TRBV12-3/TRBV12-4
abundance: many
CDR3nt: TGTGCCAGCAGTTTCATGGGGACGAGTAGCAATCAGCCCCAGCATTTT
CDR3aa: CASSFMGTSSNQPQHF

j_gene: TRBJ2-5
d_gene: NA
v_gene: TRBV20-1
abundance: many
CDR3nt: TGCAGTGCACCACCGACTAGTTTGGCAGAGACCCAGTACTTC
CDR3aa: CSAPPTSLAETQYF

j_gene: TRBJ2-7
d_gene: TRBD1
v_gene: TRBV30
abundance: NA
CDR3nt: TGTGCCTGGAGCTATAAGGGGGCCCCCAACGAGCAGTACTTC
CDR3aa: CAWSYKGAPNEQYF

j_gene: TRBJ1-1
d_gene: TRBD1
v_gene: TRBV5-1
abundance: many
CDR3nt: TGCGCCAGCAGCCGCGGGACAGTTGAGAACACTGAAGCTTTCTTT
CDR3aa: CASSRGTVENTEAFF

j_gene: TRBJ1-3
d_gene: NA
v_gene: TRBV7-2
abundance: many
CDR3nt: TGTGCCAGCAGCTCCGACGTTTTTGGAAACACCATATATTTT
CDR3aa: CASSSDVFGNTIYF

j_gene: TRBJ2-1
d_gene: TRBD2
v_gene: TRBV20-1
abundance: few
CDR3nt: TGCAGTGCTGCCACGACTAGCGGGAAATCCTACAATGAGCAGTTCTTC
CDR3aa: CSAATTSGKSYNEQFF

j_gene: TRBJ2-7
d_gene: TRBD2
v_gene: TRBV20-1
abundance: NA
CDR3nt: TGCAGTGCTAGAAAGGGTAGCGGGAGACCCTACGAGCAGTACTTC
CDR3aa: CSARKGSGRPYEQYF

j_gene: TRBJ2-7
d_gene: NA
v_gene: TRBV6-4
abundance: NA
CDR3nt: TGTGCCAGCAGTGTTGAAGAGGGCTACGAGCAGTACTTC
CDR3aa: CASSVEEGYEQYF

j_gene: TRBJ2-3
d_gene: TRBD1
v_gene: TRBV6-4
abundance: many
CDR3nt: TGTGCCAGCAGTGACGGTTGGACAGGGCACGGTACGCAGTATTTT
CDR3aa: CASSDGWTGHGTQYF

j_gene: TRBJ1-2
d_gene: TRBD1
v_gene: TRBV6-1
abundance: NA
CDR3nt: TGTGCCAGCAAACCAGGGTCCAGGGGGCTTGGCTACACCTTT
CDR3aa: CASKPGSRGLGYTF

j_gene: TRBJ2-1
d_gene: NA
v_gene: TRBV18
abundance: NA
CDR3nt: TGTGCCAGCTCACCACCGGCGAGGGGATACAATGAGCAGTTCTTC
CDR3aa: CASSPPARGYNEQFF

j_gene: TRBJ2-3
d_gene: TRBD2
v_gene: TRBV10-3
abundance: NA
CDR3nt: TGTGCCATCAGAACCCCACTAGCGAGTAGCACAGATACGCAGTATTTT
CDR3aa: CAIRTPLASSTDTQYF

j_gene: TRBJ2-3
d_gene: NA
v_gene: TRBV25-1
abundance: few
CDR3nt: TGTGCCAGCAGTAGCTACGCTTTTACGCAGTATTTT
CDR3aa: CASSSYAFTQYF

j_gene: TRBJ2-2
d_gene: NA
v_gene: TRBV15
abundance: many
CDR3nt: TGTGCCACCAGCAGGTCTCTGTCTGACGGTACCGGGGAGCTGTTTTTT
CDR3aa: CATSRSLSDGTGELFF

j_gene: TRBJ2-1
d_gene: NA
v_gene: TRBV6-2/TRBV6-3
abundance: many
CDR3nt: TGTGCCAGCAGTTACAGCCGAACGAGCTCCTACAATGAGCAGTTCTTC
CDR3aa: CASSYSRTSSYNEQFF

j_gene: TRBJ2-4
d_gene: TRBD2
v_gene: TRBV4-2
abundance: many
CDR3nt: TGTGCCAGCAGCCAAGCGGATGGCGGGAGGGGAGCCAAAAACATTCAGTACTTC
CDR3aa: CASSQADGGRGAKNIQYF

j_gene: TRBJ2-1
d_gene: TRBD2
v_gene: TRBV7-9
abundance: many
CDR3nt: TGTGCCAGCAGCTTAGCGGGGAGCGGGATTTCCTACAATGAGCAGTTCTTC
CDR3aa: CASSLAGSGISYNEQFF

j_gene: TRBJ2-3
d_gene: TRBD1
v_gene: TRBV28
abundance: many
CDR3nt: TGTGCCAGCAGTCCTGCCCGACAGGGGACGCAGTATTTT
CDR3aa: CASSPARQGTQYF

j_gene: TRBJ2-3
d_gene: NA
v_gene: TRBV6-1
abundance: NA
CDR3nt: TGTGCCAGCAGTCCGTTTTGGGGGCTGGGTGGCACAGATACGCAGTATTTT
CDR3aa: CASSPFWGLGGTDTQYF

j_gene: TRBJ2-3
d_gene: NA
v_gene: TRBV6-2/TRBV6-3
abundance: few
CDR3nt: TGTGCCAGCAACGACGGGCAGGTGCGATCCACAGATACGCAGTATTTT
CDR3aa: CASNDGQVRSTDTQYF

j_gene: TRBJ2-7
d_gene: NA
v_gene: TRBV6-1
abundance: NA
CDR3nt: TGTGCCAGCAGCCCGGGACCCAATGGCAACTACGAGCAGTACTTC
CDR3aa: CASSPGPNGNYEQYF

j_gene: TRBJ2-6
d_gene: TRBD2
v_gene: TRBV6-5
abundance: NA
CDR3nt: TGTGCCAGCAGTTACGGGACTAGCGGGATCAGCTCTGGGGCCAACGTCCTGACTTTC
CDR3aa: CASSYGTSGISSGANVLTF

j_gene: TRBJ2-5
d_gene: TRBD1
v_gene: TRBV7-9
abundance: many
CDR3nt: TGTGCCAGCAGCCCGACAGGGCGTGGAGAGACCCAGTACTTC
CDR3aa: CASSPTGRGETQYF

j_gene: TRBJ1-1
d_gene: TRBD1
v_gene: TRBV5-1
abundance: NA
CDR3nt: TGCGCCAGCAGCTCGACCACAGGGGCCACTGAAGCTTTCTTT
CDR3aa: CASSSTTGATEAFF

j_gene: TRBJ2-6
d_gene: NA
v_gene: TRBV29-1
abundance: NA
CDR3nt: TGCAGCGCACAGAAAGGGTCTGGGGCCAACGTCCTGACTTTC
CDR3aa: CSAQKGSGANVLTF

j_gene: TRBJ2-7
d_gene: TRBD2
v_gene: TRBV30
abundance: many
CDR3nt: TGTGCCTGGAGTGCGGGACTAGCGGGGACCTACGAGCAGTACTTC
CDR3aa: CAWSAGLAGTYEQYF

j_gene: TRBJ2-7
d_gene: TRBD2
v_gene: TRBV7-2
abundance: few
CDR3nt: TGTGCCAGCAGCCTGGGTCTAGCGGGAGATTGGTACGAGCAGTACTTC
CDR3aa: CASSLGLAGDWYEQYF

j_gene: TRBJ2-5
d_gene: TRBD2
v_gene: TRBV6-5
abundance: NA
CDR3nt: TGTGCCACCAGAACCGGGACTAGCGGGACCCAGTACTTC
CDR3aa: CATRTGTSGTQYF

j_gene: TRBJ2-2
d_gene: TRBD2
v_gene: TRBV5-1
abundance: few
CDR3nt: TGCGCCAGCAGCGGCAGCGGGAACGCCGGGGAGCTGTTTTTT
CDR3aa: CASSGSGNAGELFF

j_gene: TRBJ2-1
d_gene: NA
v_gene: TRBV6-1
abundance: few
CDR3nt: TGTGCCAGCAGTCCCCCTACAGGGACCTACAATGAGCAGTTCTTC
CDR3aa: CASSPPTGTYNEQFF

j_gene: TRBJ2-5
d_gene: NA
v_gene: TRBV7-9
abundance: many
CDR3nt: TGTGCCAGCAGCTTAGTCGGGGGATCGGAGACCCAGTACTTC
CDR3aa: CASSLVGGSETQYF

j_gene: TRBJ1-2
d_gene: TRBD1
v_gene: TRBV20-1
abundance: many
CDR3nt: TGCAGTGGGCAGGGGGCGGGCAGCCTATATGGCTACACCTTC
CDR3aa: CSGQGAGSLYGYTF

j_gene: TRBJ2-1
d_gene: NA
v_gene: TRBV24-1
abundance: NA
CDR3nt: TGTGCCACCAGTGATTCCCCGGGGTCTGGGCTAGGTGAGCAGTTCTTC
CDR3aa: CATSDSPGSGLGEQFF

j_gene: TRBJ2-7
d_gene: NA
v_gene: TRBV12-3/TRBV12-4
abundance: NA
CDR3nt: TGTGCCAGCAGCGGAAGGGAATCCCTTCCTTACGAGCAGTACTTC
CDR3aa: CASSGRESLPYEQYF

j_gene: TRBJ2-7
d_gene: NA
v_gene: TRBV5-1
abundance: many
CDR3nt: TGCGCCAGCAGCTCGGACATCTACGAGCAGTACTTC
CDR3aa: CASSSDIYEQYF

j_gene: TRBJ2-6
d_gene: NA
v_gene: TRBV18
abundance: many
CDR3nt: TGTGCCAGCTCACCACGAGGGCCTAGGTCCGTCCTGACTTTC
CDR3aa: CASSPRGPRSVLTF